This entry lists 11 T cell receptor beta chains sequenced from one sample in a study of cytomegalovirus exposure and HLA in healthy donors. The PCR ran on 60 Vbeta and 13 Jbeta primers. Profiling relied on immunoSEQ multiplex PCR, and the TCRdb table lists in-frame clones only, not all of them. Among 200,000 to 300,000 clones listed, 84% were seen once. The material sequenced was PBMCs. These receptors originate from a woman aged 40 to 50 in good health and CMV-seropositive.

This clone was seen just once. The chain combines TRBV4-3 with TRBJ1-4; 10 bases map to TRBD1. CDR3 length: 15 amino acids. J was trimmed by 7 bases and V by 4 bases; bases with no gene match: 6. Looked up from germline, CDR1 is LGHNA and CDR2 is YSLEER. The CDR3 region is CASSPEGQGSEKLFF. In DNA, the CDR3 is TGCGCCAGCAGCCCAGAGGGACAGGGGTCTGAAAAACTGTTTTTT.

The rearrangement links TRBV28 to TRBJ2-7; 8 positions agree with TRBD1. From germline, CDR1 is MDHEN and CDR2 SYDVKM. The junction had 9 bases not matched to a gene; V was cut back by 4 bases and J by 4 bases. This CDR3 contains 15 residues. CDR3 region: CASSWGTGLGYEQYF. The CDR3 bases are TGTGCCAGCAGTTGGGGGACAGGCCTGGGATACGAGCAGTACTTC.

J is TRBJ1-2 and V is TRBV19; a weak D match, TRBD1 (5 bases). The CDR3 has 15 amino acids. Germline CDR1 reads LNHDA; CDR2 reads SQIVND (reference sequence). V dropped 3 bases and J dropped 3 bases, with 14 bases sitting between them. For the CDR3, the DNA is TGTGCCAGTAGTATCGGCCAGGGTGAGGACTATGGCTACACCTTC. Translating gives CASSIGQGEDYGYTF.

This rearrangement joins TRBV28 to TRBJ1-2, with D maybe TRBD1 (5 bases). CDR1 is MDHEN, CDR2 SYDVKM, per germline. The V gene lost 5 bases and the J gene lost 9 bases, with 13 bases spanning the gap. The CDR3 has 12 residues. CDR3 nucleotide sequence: TGTGCCAGCAGTCGCAACCAGGGTCGCTACACCTTC. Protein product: CASSRNQGRYTF.

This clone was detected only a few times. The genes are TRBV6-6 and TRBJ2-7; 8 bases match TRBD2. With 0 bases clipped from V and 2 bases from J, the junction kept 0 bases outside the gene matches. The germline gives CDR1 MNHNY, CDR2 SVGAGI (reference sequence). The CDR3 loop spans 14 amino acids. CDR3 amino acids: CASSYSTSAYEQYF. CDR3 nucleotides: TGTGCCAGCAGTTACTCGACTAGCGCCTACGAGCAGTACTTC.

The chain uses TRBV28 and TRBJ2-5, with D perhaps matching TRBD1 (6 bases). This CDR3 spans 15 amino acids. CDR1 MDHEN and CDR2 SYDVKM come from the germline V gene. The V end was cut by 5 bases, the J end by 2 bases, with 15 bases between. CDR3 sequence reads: CASSPSHREQETQYF. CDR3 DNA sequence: TGTGCCAGCAGTCCCTCGCACAGGGAACAAGAGACCCAGTACTTC.

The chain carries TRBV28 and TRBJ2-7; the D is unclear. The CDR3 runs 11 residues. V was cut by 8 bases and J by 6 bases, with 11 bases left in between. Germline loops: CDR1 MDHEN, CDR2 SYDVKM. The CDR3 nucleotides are TGTGCCAGCGCCGAGGCCCTCGAGCAGTACTTC. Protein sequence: CASAEALEQYF.

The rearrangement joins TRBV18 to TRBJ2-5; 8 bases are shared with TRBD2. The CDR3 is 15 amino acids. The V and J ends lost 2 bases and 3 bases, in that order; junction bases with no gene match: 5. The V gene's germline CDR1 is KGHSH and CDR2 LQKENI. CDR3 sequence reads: CASSPNSGAEETQYF. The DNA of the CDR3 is TGTGCCAGCTCACCAAATAGCGGGGCTGAAGAGACCCAGTACTTC.

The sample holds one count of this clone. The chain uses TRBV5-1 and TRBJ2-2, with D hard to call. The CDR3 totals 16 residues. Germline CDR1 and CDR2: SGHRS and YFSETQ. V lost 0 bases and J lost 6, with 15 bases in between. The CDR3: CASSLGAYQPSGELFF. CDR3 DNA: TGCGCCAGCAGCTTGGGGGCATACCAGCCTTCCGGGGAGCTGTTTTTT.

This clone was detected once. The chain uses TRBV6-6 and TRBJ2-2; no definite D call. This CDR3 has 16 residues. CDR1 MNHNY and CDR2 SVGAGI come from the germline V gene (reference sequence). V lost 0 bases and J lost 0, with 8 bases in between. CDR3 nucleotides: TGTGCCAGCAGTTACTCGTGGGCCTCGAACACCGGGGAGCTGTTTTTT. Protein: CASSYSWASNTGELFF.

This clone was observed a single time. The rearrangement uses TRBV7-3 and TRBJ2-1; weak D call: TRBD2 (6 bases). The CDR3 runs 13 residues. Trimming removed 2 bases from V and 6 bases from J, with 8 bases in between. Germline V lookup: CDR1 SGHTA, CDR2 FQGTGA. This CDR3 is CASSLLLANEQFF. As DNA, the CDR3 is TGTGCCAGCAGCTTATTACTAGCCAATGAGCAGTTCTTC.